This T cell receptor (beta chain) was documented in a study of cytomegalovirus exposure and HLA in healthy donors. Overall study: Drawn from HLA-typed donors, 80 million to 95 million unique TCRs were held in an early data release. Study conclusions and caveats: Later on, an analysis tied approximately 17,000 TCR beta sequences to HLA alleles at 0.05 false discovery rate.

V gave up 2 bases and J gave up 1 base; unmatched junction bases: 2. The CDR3 sequence is 15 residues long. Germline-derived CDR1 and CDR2 are MNHEY and SMNVEV (reference sequence). PCR was performed using 60 Vbeta and 13 Jbeta primers. The repertoire was sequenced with immunoSEQ multiplex PCR; TCRdb's copy has only in-frame clones and lacks some. The sample has 100,000 to 150,000 clones; 82% are singletons. As regards this clone: Its antigen is currently unknown.

The receptor was derived from a male donor in good health and CMV-seropositive. Sequenced sample: PBMCs. The chain combines TRBV27 with TRBJ1-5; TRBD1 aligns across 7 bases. The CDR3 DNA follows: TGTGCCAGCAGTTTACTGGGACAGAGCAATCAGCCCCAGCATTTT. Translated: CASSLLGQSNQPQHF.